This T cell receptor (beta chain) was sequenced during a study of human T cells and chemical hapten exposure. This clonotype was counted ten times or more. The V and J ends lost 5 bases and 5 bases, in that order; junction bases with no gene match: 8. There are 14 residues in the CDR3. Noted time point: pre-sensitization, week 0. Treatment meaning: therapeutic diphenylcyclopropenone sensitization with weekly scalp DPC. The study's library attached unique molecular identifiers to single cDNA molecules. MiXCR, run by TCRdb on the RACE reads, gives a single entry per CDR3 protein. The sample contains more than 85,000 distinct CDR3 sequences, around 8.8% of which appear only once.

Sequences were derived from whole blood, sampled in connection with sensitization to the hapten diphenylcyclopropenone (DPC). The rearrangement links TRBV12-3 or TRBV12-4 to TRBJ1-2; 7 positions agree with TRBD1. This receptor was identified in a man aged 35-49 years with alopecia areata. Some clones in this sample may be carry-over from other donors' samples. CDR3 coding DNA: TGTGCCAGCAGTAACAGGGGCATGGAGTATGGCTACACCTTC. Its protein is CASSNRGMEYGYTF.